This T cell receptor (beta chain) is from a study of breast tumors, draining lymph nodes, adjacent tissues. General study points: Most tumor T cells seemingly derive from lymph node, then expand in tumor. Tumor and nontumor repertoires were significantly more similar in luminal-like than in basal-like breast cancer. Tumor TCR diversity was below lymph nodes but above nontumor tissue. Data only fit, rather than demonstrated, lymph node origin of most tumor T cells.

There are 15 residues in the CDR3. CDR1 and CDR2 from the germline V gene are SGHRS and YFSETQ. Trimming cost V 6 bases and J 1 base, with 16 bases left between them. Axillary draining lymph nodes of breast cancer patients supplied the node samples. Note on this clonotype: Its antigen is not known.

TCRdb independently ran MiXCR on the multiplex PCR reads; one entry per CDR3 protein. This table holds around 230,000 distinct CDR3 sequences, approximately 29% found once. The chain couples TRBV5-1 to TRBJ1-1, with D perhaps matching TRBD1 (6 bases). The sequenced material came from axillary lymph node tissue. The sequence was obtained from a female donor with breast cancer. Some clones in this sample may be carry-over from other donors' samples. DNA for the CDR3: TGCGCCAGCAACATATTGGGGGCGCGGAACACTGAAGCTTTCTTT. Its translation is CASNILGARNTEAFF.